One sample yielded the 24 T cell receptor beta chains listed below, sequenced in a study of blood T cell repertoires in COVID-19. Profiling relied on immunoSEQ multiplex PCR, and the TCRdb table lists in-frame clones only, not all of them. The sample consists of about 74,000 clones, more than 90% of them appearing once. The sequenced sample was peripheral blood. These receptors came from a man aged 45-65 years with acute or convalescent COVID-19.

This chain links TRBV28 with TRBJ1-5; D not resolved. The CDR3 extends over 15 amino acids. CDR1 and CDR2 from the germline V gene are MDHEN and SYDVKM. With 6 bases removed from V and 1 base from J, the gap between germline ends came to 13 bases. The CDR3 protein is CASSPPRASNQPQHF. The DNA for the CDR3 is TGTGCCAGCAGCCCCCCGCGTGCGAGCAATCAGCCCCAGCATTTT.

The genes are TRBV18 and TRBJ1-4; TRBD1 might be the D (6 bases). The germline V gene encodes CDR1 KGHSH and CDR2 LQKENI. Between the trimmed V and J ends, which lost 4 bases and 2 bases, there was a span of 11 bases. The CDR3 extends over 15 amino acids. CDR3 DNA: TGTGCCAGCTCACTAGGTACAGGGACTAATGAAAAACTGTTTTTT. Protein product: CASSLGTGTNEKLFF. The whole variable domain, filled in from reference TRBV18 and TRBJ1-4, reads NAGVMQNPRHLVRRRGQEARLRCSPMKGHSHVYWYRQLPEEGLKFMVYLQKENIIDESGMPKERFSAEFPKEGPSILRIQQVVRGDSAAYFCASSLGTGTNEKLFFGSGTQLSVL.

The chain has TRBV7-9 and TRBJ2-1; 9 bases agree with TRBD2. Germline trimming cut 0 bases from V and 7 bases from J; bases unmatched to any gene: 4. The CDR3 is 15 amino acids. Germline V CDR1 and CDR2: SEHNR, FQNEAQ (reference sequence). DNA of the CDR3: TGTGCCAGCAGCTTAGCGTCTAGCGGGAAGAATGAGCAGTTCTTC. Translating gives CASSLASSGKNEQFF.

The chain is built from TRBV21-1 and TRBJ1-2; TRBD1 is the table's D call, not checked against the DNA. TRBV21-1 is termed a pseudogene. The CDR3 has 16 residues. The DNA of the CDR3 is TGTGCCAGCAGCAAAGTTGACAGCTACCCCCACTATGGCTACACCTTC. As protein: CASSKVDSYPHYGYTF.

This clone was detected once. This sequence joins TRBV5-6 and TRBJ1-2; the D gene is possibly TRBD1 (6 bases). This CDR3 contains 14 residues. The germline V gene has CDR1 SGHDT and CDR2 YYEEEE. V was clipped by 6 bases and J by 2 bases, with 14 bases between them. The CDR3 is CASTPGGTNYGYTF. CDR3 DNA sequence: TGTGCCAGCACCCCTGGTGGGACAAACTATGGCTACACCTTC.

The rearrangement links TRBV27 to TRBJ2-3; the match to TRBD1 covers 9 bases. The CDR3 totals 14 residues. V gave up 2 bases and J gave up 14 bases; unmatched junction bases: 11. Germline V gene data show CDR1 as MNHEY and CDR2 as SMNVEV (reference sequence). CDR3 amino acids: CASSLIGQGTTPYF. In DNA, the CDR3 is TGTGCCAGCAGTTTAATCGGACAGGGGACAACTCCGTATTTT.

DNA of the CDR3: TGTGCCAGCAGCTTTCAAGTCGGGAGGGCCTACACCGGGGAGCTGTTTTTT. Protein: CASSFQVGRAYTGELFF. This chain connects TRBV7-9 to TRBJ2-2; 8 nucleotides match TRBD2. CDR1 SEHNR and CDR2 FQNEAQ come from the germline V gene (reference sequence). The CDR3 runs to 17 residues. V shed 3 bases and J 3 bases; nucleotides not matched to a gene: 9.

This chain links TRBV3-1 (or the pseudogene TRBV3-2) with TRBJ2-1; 8 bases are shared with TRBD1. The V segment lost 4 bases and the J segment 8 bases; nucleotides outside the gene matches: 1. CDR1 and CDR2 from the germline V gene are LGHDT and YNNKEL (reference sequence). This CDR3 is 12 amino acids long. The CDR3 sequence is CASSRQGYEQFF. The CDR3 bases are TGTGCCAGCAGCCGACAGGGGTATGAGCAGTTCTTC.

This chain connects TRBV7-2 to TRBJ2-7, with D tentatively TRBD1 (5 bases). The germline V and J ends were trimmed by 5 bases and 0 bases, with 8 bases remaining between them. The CDR3 runs 13 residues. Germline values: CDR1 SGHTA, CDR2 FQGNSA. The CDR3 region has the DNA TGTGCCAGCAGCGGGGCCATCTCCTACGAGCAGTACTTC. It encodes CASSGAISYEQYF.

The V call is TRBV18, the J call TRBJ1-6; D may be TRBD1 (5 bases). The CDR3 runs 16 residues. Germline V gene data show CDR1 as KGHSH and CDR2 as LQKENI. V dropped 0 bases and J dropped 9 bases, with 15 bases sitting between them. The CDR3: CASSPPGGFRSSPLHF. In nucleotides, the CDR3 is TGTGCCAGCTCACCACCGGGGGGTTTCAGAAGTTCACCCCTCCACTTT.

The chain carries TRBV5-4 and TRBJ2-1; TRBD2 is a possible D gene (5 bases). The germline V and J ends were trimmed by 2 bases and 4 bases, with 16 bases remaining between them. The CDR3 length is 16 residues. CDR1 and CDR2 from the germline V gene are SGHNT and YYREEE (reference sequence). The CDR3 DNA reads as TGTGCCAGCAGCTTAACGTCTAGCTCGCTTTACAATGAGCAGTTCTTC. Its translation: CASSLTSSSLYNEQFF.

The chain combines TRBV16 with TRBJ2-7, with TRBD1 identical over 7 bases. V trimming: 3 bases; J trimming: 2 bases; junction bases outside the gene matches: 7. This CDR3 has 15 amino acids. Per the germline V gene, CDR1 is KGHSY and CDR2 is FQNENV. In nucleotides, the CDR3 is TGTGCCAGCAGCCAGGAACAGGGGATCCCCTACGAGCAGTACTTC. This sequence encodes CASSQEQGIPYEQYF.

V gene TRBV5-5 combines with J gene TRBJ2-7, with 13 bases matching TRBD2. V gave up 3 bases and J gave up 4 bases; unmatched junction bases: 7. The V gene's germline CDR1 is SGHKS and CDR2 YYEKEE (reference sequence). This CDR3 region has 16 residues. CDR3: CASSSGTSGVLYEQYF. The CDR3 nucleotides are TGTGCCAGCAGCTCAGGGACTAGCGGGGTATTATACGAGCAGTACTTC.

The rearrangement uses TRBV18 and TRBJ1-1; 7 nucleotides align to TRBD1. In germline, CDR1 is KGHSH, CDR2 LQKENI. With V trimmed by 3 bases and J by 0 bases, 1 base remained unmatched. The CDR3 extends over 14 amino acids. The CDR3 loop is CASSPDRMNTEAFF. The DNA of the CDR3 is TGTGCCAGCTCACCGGACAGGATGAACACTGAAGCTTTCTTT. The variable domain in full, completed from reference TRBV18 and TRBJ1-1, reads NAGVMQNPRHLVRRRGQEARLRCSPMKGHSHVYWYRQLPEEGLKFMVYLQKENIIDESGMPKERFSAEFPKEGPSILRIQQVVRGDSAAYFCASSPDRMNTEAFFGQGTRLTVV.

The chain combines TRBV7-6 with TRBJ2-1; no clear D. The length of the CDR3 is 13 residues. The ends were cut back, 5 bases at V and 5 bases at J, with 10 bases in the middle. Germline-derived CDR1 and CDR2 are SGHVS and FNYEAQ. Here the CDR3 reads CASSPSPDNEQFF. The CDR3 DNA follows: TGTGCCAGCAGCCCTTCCCCCGACAATGAGCAGTTCTTC.

The chain couples TRBV30 to TRBJ1-2, with TRBD1 identical over 8 bases. Germline V gives CDR1 GTSNPN, CDR2 SVGIG (reference sequence). Trimming at V came to 5 bases and at J to 4 bases, leaving 6 bases not matched to a gene. The CDR3 is 13 amino acids. CDR3 protein: CAWERTGFYGYTF. DNA for the CDR3: TGTGCCTGGGAAAGGACAGGGTTCTATGGCTACACCTTC.

This clone was recorded only once. V is TRBV4-1 and J is TRBJ1-4; 7 bases line up with TRBD1. Germline trimming cut 4 bases from V and 4 bases from J; bases unmatched to any gene: 6. CDR3 length: 15 amino acids. Germline V CDR1 and CDR2: MGHRA, YSYEKL. The CDR3 protein is CASSLRGQNNEKLFF. The CDR3 DNA reads TGCGCCAGCAGCCTGAGGGGACAGAATAATGAAAAACTGTTTTTT.

The chain employs TRBV28 and TRBJ1-3, with D hard to call. V lost 5 bases, J lost 0 bases, and 8 bases lay in between. From germline, CDR1 is MDHEN and CDR2 SYDVKM. The CDR3 length is 14 residues. CDR3 loop: CASSNSGSGNTIYF. CDR3 in DNA: TGTGCCAGCAGTAACAGTGGCTCTGGAAACACCATATATTTT.

The chain joins TRBV3-1 (or the pseudogene TRBV3-2) to TRBJ1-2; TRBD1 might be the D (5 bases). This CDR3 spans 13 amino acids. The germline gives CDR1 LGHDT, CDR2 YNNKEL (reference sequence). V lost 5 bases, J lost 4 bases, and 11 bases lay in between. The CDR3, as DNA: TGTGCCAGCAGCTCGGGACTGACCTATGGCTACACCTTC. This sequence encodes CASSSGLTYGYTF.

This clone was seen just once. The V gene is TRBV19, the J gene TRBJ1-4; 9 nucleotides agree with TRBD1. The germline V gene has CDR1 LNHDA and CDR2 SQIVND (reference sequence). This CDR3 is built from 15 residues. The ends lost 5 bases at V and 6 bases at J; junction bases unmatched: 7. CDR3 in amino acids: CASSLHRTGDEKLFF. CDR3 nucleotides: TGTGCCAGTAGTTTACATAGGACAGGGGATGAAAAACTGTTTTTT.

The chain joins TRBV27 to TRBJ1-6; D perhaps matches TRBD1 (5 bases). The V end was cut by 8 bases, the J end by 13 bases, with 18 bases between. In germline, CDR1 is MNHEY, CDR2 SMNVEV (reference sequence). The CDR3 is made up of 13 amino acids. DNA of the CDR3: TGTGCCAGCGGGGCAGCTAGGGATCTCCCCCTCCACTTT. This gives the protein CASGAARDLPLHF.

This chain connects TRBV2 to TRBJ1-4; D is ambiguous. The CDR3 length is 14 residues. V was cut by 7 bases and J by 0 bases, with 9 bases left in between. Germline CDR1 reads SNHLY; CDR2 reads FYNNEI. The DNA of the CDR3 is TGTGCCAGCACAACAGCCGCAACTAATGAAAAACTGTTTTTT. This gives the protein CASTTAATNEKLFF. Full variable domain (rest looked up from reference TRBV2 and TRBJ1-4): EPEVTQTPSHQVTQMGQEVILRCVPISNHLYFYWYRQILGQKVEFLVSFYNNEISEKSEIFDDQFSVERPDGSNFTLKIRSTKLEDSAMYFCASTTAATNEKLFFGSGTQLSVL.

Only one count was recorded for this clone. V and J are TRBV5-6 and TRBJ1-2; 7 positions match TRBD1. V lost 4 bases, J lost 7 bases, and 4 bases stayed unmatched. Germline loops: CDR1 SGHDT, CDR2 YYEEEE. The CDR3 runs to 12 residues. CDR3 in DNA: TGTGCCAGCAGCACAAACAGGGGTGGCTACACCTTC. It encodes CASSTNRGGYTF.

This chain joins TRBV28 and TRBJ1-3; a possible D gene is TRBD1 (5 bases). Germline loops: CDR1 MDHEN, CDR2 SYDVKM. V was cut by 5 bases and J by 0 bases, with 14 bases left in between. The CDR3 is made up of 16 amino acids. As DNA, the CDR3 is TGTGCCAGCAGTCCCCCCGGGACTAGCTCTGGAAACACCATATATTTT. Its translation: CASSPPGTSSGNTIYF.